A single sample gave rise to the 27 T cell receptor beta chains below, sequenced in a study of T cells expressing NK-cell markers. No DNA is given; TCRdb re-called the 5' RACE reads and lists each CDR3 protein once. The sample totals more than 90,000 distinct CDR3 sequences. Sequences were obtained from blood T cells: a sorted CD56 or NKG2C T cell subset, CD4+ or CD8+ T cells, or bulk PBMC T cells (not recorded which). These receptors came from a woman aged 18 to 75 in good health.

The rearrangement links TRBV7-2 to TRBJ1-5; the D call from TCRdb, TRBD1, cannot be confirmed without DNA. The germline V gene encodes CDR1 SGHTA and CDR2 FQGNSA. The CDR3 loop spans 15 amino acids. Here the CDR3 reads CASSLGGNGNQPQHF.

The CDR3 loop is CASRTPGTAYEQYF. This rearrangement joins TRBV6-1 to TRBJ2-7; TCRdb names TRBD1, which stays unverified in the absence of DNA. CDR3 length equals 14 residues. CDR1 is MNHNS, CDR2 SASEGT, per germline.

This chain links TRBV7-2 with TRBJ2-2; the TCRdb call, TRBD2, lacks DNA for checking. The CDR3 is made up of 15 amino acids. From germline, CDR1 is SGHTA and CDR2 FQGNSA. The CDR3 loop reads CASSSPGRGTGELFF.

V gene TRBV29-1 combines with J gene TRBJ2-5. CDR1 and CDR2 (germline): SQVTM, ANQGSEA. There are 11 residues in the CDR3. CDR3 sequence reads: CSAADQETQYF.

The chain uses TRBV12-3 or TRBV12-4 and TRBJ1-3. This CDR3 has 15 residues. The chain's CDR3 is CASSTDIFSGNTIYF.

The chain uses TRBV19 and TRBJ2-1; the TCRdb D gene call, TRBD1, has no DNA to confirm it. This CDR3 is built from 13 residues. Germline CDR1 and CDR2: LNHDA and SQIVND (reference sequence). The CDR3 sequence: CASSPDPVNEQFF.

The CDR3 sequence is CASSLFPSPGPPVEQYF. This chain links TRBV7-8 with TRBJ2-7; TCRdb lists TRBD1, though no DNA is available to test this call. This CDR3 comprises 17 residues. Germline assignment: CDR1 SGHVS and CDR2 FQNEAQ.

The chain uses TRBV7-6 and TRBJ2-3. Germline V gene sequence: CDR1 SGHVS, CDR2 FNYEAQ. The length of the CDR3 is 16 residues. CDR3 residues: CASSLALDTSTDTQYF.

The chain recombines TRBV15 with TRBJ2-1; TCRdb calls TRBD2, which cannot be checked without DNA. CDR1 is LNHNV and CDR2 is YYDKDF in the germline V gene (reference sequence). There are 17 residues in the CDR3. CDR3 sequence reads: CATSRDGEISGYNEQFF.

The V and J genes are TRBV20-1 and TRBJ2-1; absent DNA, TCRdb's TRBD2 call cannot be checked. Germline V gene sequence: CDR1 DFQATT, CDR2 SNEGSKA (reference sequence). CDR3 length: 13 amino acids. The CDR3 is CSASGGAYNEQFF.

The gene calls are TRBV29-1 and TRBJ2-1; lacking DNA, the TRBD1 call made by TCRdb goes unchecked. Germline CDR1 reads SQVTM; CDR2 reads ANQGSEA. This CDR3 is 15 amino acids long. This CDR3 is CSVEDPTGAYNEQFF.

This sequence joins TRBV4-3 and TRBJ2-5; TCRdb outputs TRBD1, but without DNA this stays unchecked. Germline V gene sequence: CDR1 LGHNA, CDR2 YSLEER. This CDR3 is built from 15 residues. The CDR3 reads CASSQDLGQGETQYF.

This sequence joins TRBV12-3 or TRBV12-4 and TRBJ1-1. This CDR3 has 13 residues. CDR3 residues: CASSPGWSLEAFF.

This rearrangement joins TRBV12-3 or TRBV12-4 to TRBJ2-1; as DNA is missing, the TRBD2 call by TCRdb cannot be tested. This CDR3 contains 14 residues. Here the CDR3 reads CASSPGTISNEQFF.

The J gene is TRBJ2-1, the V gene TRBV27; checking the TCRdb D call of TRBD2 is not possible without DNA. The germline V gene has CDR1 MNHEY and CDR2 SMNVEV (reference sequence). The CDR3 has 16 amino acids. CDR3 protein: CAARARGTSRYNEQFF.

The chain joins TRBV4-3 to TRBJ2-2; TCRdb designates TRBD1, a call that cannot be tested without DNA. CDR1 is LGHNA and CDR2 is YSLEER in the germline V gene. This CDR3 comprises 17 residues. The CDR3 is CASSQHIAGTNTGELFF.

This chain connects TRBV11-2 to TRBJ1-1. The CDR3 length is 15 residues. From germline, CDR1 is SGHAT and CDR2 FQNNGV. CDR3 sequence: CASSPHGGMNTEAFF.

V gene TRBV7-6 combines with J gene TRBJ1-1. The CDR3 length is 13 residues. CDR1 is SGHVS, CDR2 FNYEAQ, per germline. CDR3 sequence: CASSTTANTEAFF.

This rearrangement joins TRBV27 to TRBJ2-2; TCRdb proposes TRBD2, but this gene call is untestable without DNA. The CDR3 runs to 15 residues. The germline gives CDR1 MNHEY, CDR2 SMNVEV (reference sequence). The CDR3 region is CASSLGPYSTGELFF.

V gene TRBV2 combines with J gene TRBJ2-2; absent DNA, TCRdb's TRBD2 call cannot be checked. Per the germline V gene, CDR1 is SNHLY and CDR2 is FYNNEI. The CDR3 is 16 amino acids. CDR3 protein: CASTGLAGGPSGELFF.

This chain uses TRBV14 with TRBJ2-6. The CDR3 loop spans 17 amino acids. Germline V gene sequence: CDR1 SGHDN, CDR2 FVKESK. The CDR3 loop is CASSQDLWSSGANVLTF.

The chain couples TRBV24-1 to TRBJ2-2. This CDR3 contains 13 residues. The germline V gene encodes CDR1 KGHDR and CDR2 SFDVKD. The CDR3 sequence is CATSATITGELFF.

This CDR3 reads CSARDSWNTGELFF. The rearrangement joins TRBV20-1 to TRBJ2-2. The CDR3 has 14 amino acids. The germline V gene encodes CDR1 DFQATT and CDR2 SNEGSKA (reference sequence).

The CDR3 sequence is CAIRGHRGYTF. This rearrangement joins TRBV10-3 to TRBJ1-2; TCRdb selects TRBD1, and the lack of DNA leaves this call unchecked. The germline V gene has CDR1 ENHRY and CDR2 SYGVKD. The CDR3 extends over 11 amino acids.

CDR3 loop: CSARQGSYNEQFF. V and J are TRBV20-1 and TRBJ2-1; TCRdb selects TRBD1, and the lack of DNA leaves this call unchecked. Germline CDR1 and CDR2: DFQATT and SNEGSKA (reference sequence). The CDR3 covers 13 residues.

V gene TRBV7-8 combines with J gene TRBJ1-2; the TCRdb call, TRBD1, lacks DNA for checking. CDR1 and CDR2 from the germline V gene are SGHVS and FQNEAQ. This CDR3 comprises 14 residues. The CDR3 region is CASSPPGTAYGYTF.

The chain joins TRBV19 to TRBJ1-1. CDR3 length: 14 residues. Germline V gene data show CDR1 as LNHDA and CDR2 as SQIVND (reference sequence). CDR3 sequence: CASSIGPRNTEAFF.